This T cell receptor beta chain is from a study of CD8 T cells in Susac syndrome (dated by TCRdb to about 2019). Regarding the study in general: Repertoire sequencing was used to test whether CD8+ T cell activation and differentiation in Susac syndrome was antigen driven. Broader findings and caveats from the paper: The study acknowledged that relatively few individuals were included in the TCR sequencing and HLA analysis.

The junction shows trimming of 5 bases on V and 3 bases on J, plus 11 bases between the germline ends. CDR1 and CDR2, per the germline V gene, are SGHTA and FQGNSA. The CDR3, cysteine through phenylalanine, is 14 amino acids long. Only the CDR3 portion is preserved as DNA: 42 bases, with reading frame beginning at the first base. High-throughput TCR beta sequencing profiled peripheral blood CD8+ and CD4+ T cells from healthy donors, Susac syndrome patients and multiple sclerosis patients. The multiple sclerosis controls were treatment-naive patients who had stable or active relapsing-remitting disease and met the revised McDonald criteria. CD8+ TEMRA cells were enriched by FACS, while bulk CD8+ and CD4+ T cells were purified by magnetic negative isolation. Blood was collected in EDTA tubes and processed within 24 hours, with PBMCs isolated through density gradient centrifugation. PBMCs intended for TCR sequencing were frozen in liquid nitrogen and were later thawed in a 37 degrees C water bath. Purity of sorted or isolated CD4+, CD8+ and CD8+ TEMRA cells was at least 90%.

Comments on this clonotype: What this receptor recognizes is not known. The record has no base qualities; no much larger clone is one base away.

RNA was extracted using the RNeasy kit, and about 0.5 to 1 ug of the RNA was reverse transcribed with random hexamers. The immunoSEQ multiplex PCR assay, which covers 54 Vbeta and 13 Jbeta segments, was used to amplify TCR beta CDR3 regions. PCR amplification bias was corrected by using a synthetic template baseline for primer optimization and computational correction. On the authors' methods: Only productive sequences were kept, with reads annotated to V, D and J genes according to IMGT and analyzed in immunoSEQ Analyzer. Clonality was calculated as one minus the Shannon entropy normalized by log2 of the number of productive unique sequences. For each patient and control, public and private clones were evaluated within the 100 most prevalent clones. Clones were defined as Susac-specific if absent from the healthy and MS cohorts, from approximately 1,100 published viral clones and from other ImmuneACCESS disease sequences. TCRdb passed the public sequencing reads through fastp at Q25 and MiXCR, retaining productive beta sequences. Each CDR3 protein gets just one entry, which takes the most common genes and DNA from the rows behind it. Here the V and J calls rest on TCRdb's processing, not on the authors' analysis. Recorded for this sample are about 210,000 distinct CDR3 sequences; 85% to 95% of them occurred a single time. Around 0.076% of the sample is held by the ten biggest clonotypes.

Material for sequencing was CD4+ T cells from PBMCs. The receptor's source is a human donor with multiple sclerosis. The rearrangement joined TRBV7-2 to TRBJ1-5, with TRBD1 tentatively as D gene (5 bases match). The encoded CDR3 is CASSLGLNNQPQHF. The DNA sequence is TGTGCCAGCAGCCTGGGACTTAACAATCAGCCCCAGCATTTT.